Following are 27 T cell receptor beta chains from one sample sequenced in a study of chemoradiotherapy in HPV16-positive cancers. Repertoires were generated with immunoSEQ multiplex PCR, while TCRdb's copy carries only in-frame clones and drops some. The table includes some 9,300 clones, approximately 85% detected once. The specimen comprised blood, sampled from a patient who underwent chemoradiotherapy. These receptors all come from a human donor with HPV-associated anogenital cancer.

V and J are TRBV1 and TRBJ2-3; the DNA was not used to check the table's D call, TRBD2. TRBV1 is assigned pseudogene status. The CDR3 length is 17 residues. The CDR3 region is CTSSQGPSGGDADTQYF. In DNA form, the CDR3 reads TGCACCAGCAGCCAAGGTCCCAGCGGGGGGGACGCAGATACGCAGTATTTT.

This sequence joins TRBV7-8 and TRBJ2-1; no reliable D call. CDR3 length: 15 amino acids. Per germline, CDR1 SGHVS and CDR2 FQNEAQ. V was shortened by 5 bases and J by 9 bases, with 20 bases between the two germline ends. The CDR3 spells CASSESLGYGFEQFF. The CDR3 region has the DNA TGTGCCAGCAGCGAAAGCCTAGGCTATGGTTTTGAGCAGTTCTTC.

A few counts support this clone. This chain links TRBV2 with TRBJ2-7; a weak D match, TRBD1 (6 bases). V was cut by 6 bases and J by 3 bases, with 15 bases left in between. The length of the CDR3 is 14 residues. Germline CDR1 is SNHLY and CDR2 is FYNNEI. DNA of the CDR3: TGTGCCAGCAGGGCTCGTGAAGGGGGCTACGAGCAGTACTTC. Its protein product is CASRAREGGYEQYF.

The chain uses TRBV2 and TRBJ1-5, with 9 bases fitting TRBD1. The CDR3 runs 15 residues. With 4 bases clipped from V and 8 bases from J, the junction kept 9 bases outside the gene matches. The germline CDR1 and CDR2 sequences are SNHLY and FYNNEI. Here the CDR3 reads CASSGDRAGGKPQHF. In DNA form, the CDR3 reads TGTGCCAGCAGTGGGGACAGGGCCGGGGGGAAGCCCCAGCATTTT.

This chain uses TRBV2 with TRBJ2-7; 10 bases are shared with TRBD2. This CDR3 has 16 amino acids. The germline gives CDR1 SNHLY, CDR2 FYNNEI. V was clipped by 4 bases and J by 3 bases; unmatched bases: 9. Written as DNA, the CDR3 is TGTGCCAGCAGTGGAAGCGGGGGGGACCAATTCTACGAGCAGTACTTC. Translating gives CASSGSGGDQFYEQYF.

The gene calls are TRBV21-1 and TRBJ2-3; the tabulated D call, TRBD2, remains unverified against the DNA. TRBV21-1 is labeled a pseudogene. CDR3 length: 16 residues. The CDR3 region is CASSKGLAGKSDTQYF. CDR3 DNA: TGTGCCAGCAGCAAAGGGCTAGCGGGGAAATCAGATACGCAGTATTTT.

CDR3 bases: TGTGCCAGTTCGGACAGGGTCCTCTCTGGAAACACCATATATTTT. Translating gives CASSDRVLSGNTIYF. The chain employs TRBV6-5 and TRBJ1-3; 8 positions agree with TRBD1. J gave up 0 bases and V 9 bases, and 7 bases lay outside the gene matches. CDR3 length: 15 residues. Per germline, CDR1 MNHEY and CDR2 SVGAGI.

CDR3 sequence reads: CAWNLDYEQFF. CDR3 nucleotides: TGTGCCTGGAATCTGGACTATGAGCAGTTCTTC. The chain links TRBV30 to TRBJ2-1, with D possibly being TRBD2 (5 bases). The CDR3 length is 11 residues. Trimming removed 4 bases at V and 8 bases at J, with 9 bases between. Germline-derived CDR1 and CDR2 are GTSNPN and SVGIG (reference sequence).

V usage is TRBV5-4 and J usage is TRBJ1-4; D is undetermined. The CDR3 has 14 residues. Germline CDR1 reads SGHNT; CDR2 reads YYREEE (reference sequence). Trimming removed 3 bases from V and 4 bases from J, with 10 bases in between. The CDR3 sequence: CASSSWGLNEKLFF. CDR3 nucleotides: TGTGCCAGCAGCTCGTGGGGTCTTAATGAAAAACTGTTTTTT.

The J gene is TRBJ1-4, the V gene TRBV11-2; D not certain. Trimming pared 1 base from V and 3 bases from J, leaving 9 bases between. Per the germline V gene, CDR1 is SGHAT and CDR2 is FQNNGV. The CDR3 consists of 15 residues. The DNA of the CDR3 is TGTGCCAGCAGCTTAGGAATAGGCGCTAATGAAAAACTGTTTTTT. Translation gives CASSLGIGANEKLFF.

The rearrangement joins TRBV7-2 to TRBJ2-5; TRBD1 matches 9 bases. CDR3 length: 18 residues. The V and J ends lost 4 bases and 4 bases, in that order; junction bases with no gene match: 16. Germline CDR1 and CDR2: SGHTA and FQGNSA. CDR3 sequence: CASSSPDRGSPRPETQYF. CDR3 sequence (DNA): TGTGCCAGCAGCTCGCCGGACAGGGGTTCCCCTCGCCCAGAGACCCAGTACTTC.

The chain joins TRBV10-1 to TRBJ2-1, with no clear D. In germline, CDR1 is WNHNN, CDR2 SYGVQD (reference sequence). Trimming removed 0 bases at V and 2 bases at J, with 20 bases between. CDR3 length: 19 residues. CDR3 in DNA: TGCGCCAGCAGTGAGTCGAAAACTCTGCCTGCATTTGCCTACAATGAGCAGTTCTTC. Translating it yields CASSESKTLPAFAYNEQFF.

The V call is TRBV27, the J call TRBJ1-1, with 10 bases aligning to TRBD1. The CDR3 is made up of 17 amino acids. CDR1 and CDR2 (germline): MNHEY, SMNVEV (reference sequence). After removal of 5 bases from V and 1 base from J, the junction contained 10 bases not matched to a gene. CDR3 in amino acids: CASSPGQGETANTEAFF. CDR3 coding DNA: TGTGCCAGCAGTCCAGGACAGGGGGAAACGGCGAACACTGAAGCTTTCTTT.

The chain combines TRBV7-9 with TRBJ2-3; TRBD2 might be the D (6 bases). This CDR3 region has 15 residues. The V gene's germline CDR1 is SEHNR and CDR2 FQNEAQ (reference sequence). Trimming cost V 3 bases and J 1 base, with 11 bases left between them. The CDR3 nucleotides read TGTGCCAGCAGCTTTCCGGAGCGGGGCACAGATACGCAGTATTTT. Translating it yields CASSFPERGTDTQYF.

V usage is TRBV5-1 and J usage is TRBJ2-3; D is unclear. Trimming left V 0 bases short and J 6 bases short, with 11 bases between. Germline loops: CDR1 SGHRS, CDR2 YFSETQ. This CDR3 region has 14 residues. CDR3 DNA: TGCGCCAGCAGCTTGGAGCAGGTTTCTGATACGCAGTATTTT. The encoded protein is CASSLEQVSDTQYF.

The V and J genes are TRBV5-1 and TRBJ1-3; D unclear. The CDR3 runs 13 residues. The V gene's germline CDR1 is SGHRS and CDR2 YFSETQ. V lost 3 bases and J lost 3, with 7 bases in between. Here the CDR3 DNA reads TGCGCCAGCAGCTCTCTCGTTGGAAACACCATATATTTT. This sequence encodes CASSSLVGNTIYF.

The chain links TRBV9 to TRBJ2-1; tentatively, D is TRBD1 (6 bases). Per the germline V gene, CDR1 is SGDLS and CDR2 is YYNGEE. V lost 3 bases and J 5 bases, leaving 15 bases between the germline ends. This CDR3 is built from 15 residues. This CDR3 reads CASSAQGGDDNEQFF. In nucleotides, the CDR3 is TGTGCCAGCAGCGCACAGGGTGGGGATGACAATGAGCAGTTCTTC.

This chain joins TRBV4-3 and TRBJ2-1; no firm D call. CDR3 length: 13 residues. The germline CDR1 and CDR2 sequences are LGHNA and YSLEER. Between the trimmed V and J ends, which lost 4 bases and 7 bases, there was a span of 11 bases. The CDR3 bases are TGCGCCAGCAGCCTAACAAGGGCTAATGAGCAGTTCTTC. Translated: CASSLTRANEQFF.

This chain links TRBV27 with TRBJ2-7, with D unclear. Germline lookup yields CDR1 MNHEY and CDR2 SMNVEV (reference sequence). V lost 2 bases, J lost 0 bases, and 8 bases lay in between. The CDR3 is made up of 14 amino acids. CDR3 DNA sequence: TGTGCCAGCAGTTTAGGGCGGTACTCCTACGAGCAGTACTTC. Amino acid sequence: CASSLGRYSYEQYF.

The gene calls are TRBV7-8 and TRBJ2-5; the D is unclear. The CDR3 has 13 amino acids. V dropped 3 bases and J dropped 4 bases, with 9 bases sitting between them. Germline values: CDR1 SGHVS, CDR2 FQNEAQ. The CDR3 sequence is CASSLGPVETQYF. CDR3 DNA: TGTGCCAGCAGCTTGGGCCCTGTAGAGACCCAGTACTTC. The full variable domain, its missing parts supplied by reference TRBV7-8 and TRBJ2-5, is GAGVSQSPRYKVAKRGQDVALRCDPISGHVSLFWYQQALGQGPEFLTYFQNEAQLDKSGLPSDRFFAERPEGSVSTLKIQRTQQEDSAVYLCASSLGPVETQYFGPGTRLLVL.

The chain has TRBV19 and TRBJ2-2; D not certain. V was shortened by 3 bases and J by 0 bases, with 8 bases between the two germline ends. This CDR3 contains 15 residues. Looked up from germline, CDR1 is LNHDA and CDR2 is SQIVND (reference sequence). DNA for the CDR3: TGTGCCAGTAGTATTGGCAGGACGAACACCGGGGAGCTGTTTTTT. Its protein is CASSIGRTNTGELFF. The full variable domain, its missing parts supplied by reference TRBV19 and TRBJ2-2, is DGGITQSPKYLFRKEGQNVTLSCEQNLNHDAMYWYRQDPGQGLRLIYYSQIVNDFQKGDIAEGYSVSREKKESFPLTVTSAQKNPTAFYLCASSIGRTNTGELFFGEGSRLTVL.

The chain uses TRBV2 and TRBJ2-1; D may be TRBD2 (6 bases). With 7 bases removed from V and 9 bases from J, the gap between germline ends came to 22 bases. Germline V gene data show CDR1 as SNHLY and CDR2 as FYNNEI. The CDR3 is made up of 15 amino acids. The CDR3 nucleotides read TGTGCCAGCAACGAAGGAGGGTACGCCGTAGGTGAGCAGTTCTTC. Translating gives CASNEGGYAVGEQFF. The full variable domain, its missing parts supplied by reference TRBV2 and TRBJ2-1, is EPEVTQTPSHQVTQMGQEVILRCVPISNHLYFYWYRQILGQKVEFLVSFYNNEISEKSEIFDDQFSVERPDGSNFTLKIRSTKLEDSAMYFCASNEGGYAVGEQFFGPGTRLTVL.

V gene TRBV9 combines with J gene TRBJ2-7; 9 positions match TRBD2. Germline values: CDR1 SGDLS, CDR2 YYNGEE. The CDR3 consists of 15 residues. The V and J ends lost 4 bases and 0 bases, in that order; junction bases with no gene match: 5. The CDR3 loop is CASSSAGGSSYEQYF. The CDR3 nucleotides read TGTGCCAGCAGCTCGGCGGGGGGGAGCTCCTACGAGCAGTACTTC.

The V gene is TRBV7-9, the J gene TRBJ2-2; D possibly corresponds to TRBD2 (6 bases). V dropped 5 bases and J dropped 3 bases, with 13 bases sitting between them. The germline gives CDR1 SEHNR, CDR2 FQNEAQ (reference sequence). There are 15 residues in the CDR3. CDR3 in DNA: TGTGCCAGCAGCCATGGCCGGGGGTACACCGGGGAGCTGTTTTTT. This gives the protein CASSHGRGYTGELFF.

This chain connects TRBV5-5 to TRBJ2-5, with a possible D match to TRBD2 (5 bases). The CDR3 has 15 amino acids. The V gene's germline CDR1 is SGHKS and CDR2 YYEKEE (reference sequence). V lost 0 bases and J 5 bases, leaving 14 bases between the germline ends. This CDR3 reads CASSLGGQAGETQYF. CDR3 nucleotides: TGTGCCAGCAGCTTGGGAGGGCAGGCCGGGGAGACCCAGTACTTC.

The rearrangement links TRBV7-2 to TRBJ1-3, with D maybe TRBD1 (5 bases). The V gene lost 3 bases and the J gene lost 7 bases, with 16 bases spanning the gap. The CDR3 spans 15 residues. Per germline, CDR1 SGHTA and CDR2 FQGNSA. Here the CDR3 DNA reads TGTGCCAGCAGCTTTTCACGGGACCGGCGTAACACCATATATTTT. Amino acid sequence: CASSFSRDRRNTIYF.

The chain has TRBV19 and TRBJ1-4; D uncertain. Germline V CDR1 and CDR2: LNHDA, SQIVND (reference sequence). V dropped 6 bases and J dropped 3 bases, with 14 bases sitting between them. The CDR3 has 15 residues. The CDR3 nucleotides read TGTGCCAGTAGCGAGTTGACATTATCTAATGAAAAACTGTTTTTT. It codes for CASSELTLSNEKLFF. Full variable domain (remainder filled in from reference TRBV19 and TRBJ1-4): DGGITQSPKYLFRKEGQNVTLSCEQNLNHDAMYWYRQDPGQGLRLIYYSQIVNDFQKGDIAEGYSVSREKKESFPLTVTSAQKNPTAFYLCASSELTLSNEKLFFGSGTQLSVL.